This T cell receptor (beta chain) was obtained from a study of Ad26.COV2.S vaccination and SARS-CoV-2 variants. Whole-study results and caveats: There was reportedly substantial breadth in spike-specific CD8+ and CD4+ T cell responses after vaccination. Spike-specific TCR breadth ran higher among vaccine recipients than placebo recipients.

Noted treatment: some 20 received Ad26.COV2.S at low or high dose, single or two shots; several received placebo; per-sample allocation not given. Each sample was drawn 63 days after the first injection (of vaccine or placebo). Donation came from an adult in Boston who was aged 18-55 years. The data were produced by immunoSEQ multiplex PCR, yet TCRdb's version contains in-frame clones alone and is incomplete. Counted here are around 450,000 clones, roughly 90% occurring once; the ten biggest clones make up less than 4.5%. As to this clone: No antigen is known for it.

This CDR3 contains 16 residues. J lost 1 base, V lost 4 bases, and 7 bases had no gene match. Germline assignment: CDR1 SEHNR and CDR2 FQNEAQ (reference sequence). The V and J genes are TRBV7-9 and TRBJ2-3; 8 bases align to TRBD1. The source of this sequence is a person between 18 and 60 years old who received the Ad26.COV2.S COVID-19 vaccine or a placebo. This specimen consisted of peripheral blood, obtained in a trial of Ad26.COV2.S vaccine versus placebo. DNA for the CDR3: TGTGCCAGCAGCTCCGGACAGGGCGAGGGCACAGATACGCAGTATTTT. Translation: CASSSGQGEGTDTQYF.